The 16 T cell receptor beta chains below were found in one sample sequenced in a study of blood T cell repertoires in COVID-19. TCRdb's table, derived via immunoSEQ multiplex PCR, lists solely in-frame clones and lacks some. The profile shows 110,000 or so clones, around 82% of them singletons. The specimen was peripheral blood. These receptors were taken from a woman aged 50 to 65 with acute or convalescent COVID-19.

This chain joins TRBV12-3 or TRBV12-4 and TRBJ1-5, with D hard to call. This CDR3 has 13 residues. The V end was cut by 0 bases, the J end by 6 bases, with 6 bases between. The CDR3, as DNA: TGTGCCAGCAGTTTAGCCCCCCGTCAGCCCCAGCATTTT. It yields the protein CASSLAPRQPQHF.

The chain carries TRBV5-1 and TRBJ1-5, with a possible D match to TRBD1 (6 bases). Deletions cut 2 bases from V and 0 bases from J, with 6 bases between. The CDR3 runs 14 residues. CDR1 and CDR2 (germline): SGHRS, YFSETQ. CDR3 in amino acids: CASSLGGSNQPQHF. Written as DNA, the CDR3 is TGCGCCAGCAGCTTAGGGGGTAGCAATCAGCCCCAGCATTTT.

The V and J genes are TRBV19 and TRBJ1-5; no clear D. The CDR3 extends over 16 amino acids. V gave up 6 bases and J gave up 6 bases, with 21 bases separating them. CDR1 is LNHDA and CDR2 is SQIVND in the germline V gene (reference sequence). Here the CDR3 reads CASRRGSGVLGQPQHF. Written as DNA, the CDR3 is TGTGCCAGTAGACGTGGGTCCGGGGTGCTTGGTCAGCCCCAGCATTTT.

V gene TRBV9 combines with J gene TRBJ1-2; 7 bases agree with TRBD1. V lost 3 bases to trimming and J lost 4 bases; unmatched junction nucleotides: 9. This CDR3 has 15 amino acids. Germline lookup yields CDR1 SGDLS and CDR2 YYNGEE. The CDR3 spells CASSAQGIGSYGYTF. The CDR3, as DNA: TGTGCCAGCAGCGCACAGGGGATTGGGAGCTATGGCTACACCTTC.

V gene TRBV5-1 combines with J gene TRBJ1-5; no definite D call. CDR3 size: 14 residues. V shed 0 bases and J shed 11 bases, with 15 bases lying between them. Looked up from germline, CDR1 is SGHRS and CDR2 is YFSETQ. The CDR3 loop is CASSLDGGPRAQHF. Written as DNA, the CDR3 is TGCGCCAGCAGCTTGGATGGCGGGCCTCGGGCCCAGCATTTT.

For the CDR3, the DNA is TGTGCCAGCAGCTTACTTTTGGCAGCGTATCTCAAAGTCCTGACTTTC. As protein: CASSLLLAAYLKVLTF. The V gene is TRBV7-2, the J gene TRBJ2-6, with unresolved D. Germline CDR1 reads SGHTA; CDR2 reads FQGNSA. V lost 2 bases and J lost 13, with 21 bases in between. The CDR3 is 16 residues long.

The chain is built from TRBV11-1 and TRBJ2-7; D may be TRBD2 (6 bases). CDR3 length: 15 amino acids. Per germline, CDR1 SGHAT and CDR2 FQDESV (reference sequence). V shed 1 base and J shed 0 bases, with 10 bases lying between them. The CDR3 coding sequence is TGTGCCAGCAGCTTAGGGTTCGGGGGCTCCTACGAGCAGTACTTC. This sequence encodes CASSLGFGGSYEQYF.

The chain has TRBV19 and TRBJ2-1; D not certain. The V gene lost 3 bases and the J gene lost 8 bases, with 14 bases spanning the gap. The CDR3 covers 14 residues. Per the germline V gene, CDR1 is LNHDA and CDR2 is SQIVND (reference sequence). The chain's CDR3 is CASSMAELVHEQFF. Here the CDR3 DNA reads TGTGCCAGTAGTATGGCGGAATTAGTCCATGAGCAGTTCTTC.

This clone was recorded a few times. This chain joins TRBV7-6 and TRBJ1-1; 8 positions agree with TRBD1. CDR3 length: 18 residues. Trimming cost V 1 base and J 1 base; bases outside gene matches: 11. CDR1 SGHVS and CDR2 FNYEAQ come from the germline V gene. CDR3 DNA: TGTGCCAGCAGCTTAGACCCGGACAGGGAAGCGTGGAACACTGAAGCTTTCTTT. This gives the protein CASSLDPDREAWNTEAFF.

The chain recombines TRBV7-3 with TRBJ1-1; no clear D. Germline CDR1 SGHTA, CDR2 FQGTGA. CDR3 length equals 15 residues. V was pared by 2 bases and J by 3 bases, with 13 bases between. The chain's CDR3 is CASSLGTGSDTEAFF. CDR3 coding DNA: TGTGCCAGCAGCTTAGGTACCGGGTCGGACACTGAAGCTTTCTTT.

This sequence joins TRBV2 and TRBJ1-2; 8 positions agree with TRBD1. V shed 6 bases and J 2 bases; nucleotides not matched to a gene: 5. This CDR3 is built from 14 residues. The germline V gene has CDR1 SNHLY and CDR2 FYNNEI. CDR3 sequence: CASRIQGGNYGYTF. CDR3 nucleotides: TGTGCCAGCAGGATACAGGGGGGGAACTATGGCTACACCTTC. The variable domain in full, with the rest retrieved from reference TRBV2 and TRBJ1-2, is EPEVTQTPSHQVTQMGQEVILRCVPISNHLYFYWYRQILGQKVEFLVSFYNNEISEKSEIFDDQFSVERPDGSNFTLKIRSTKLEDSAMYFCASRIQGGNYGYTFGSGTRLTVV.

The chain is built from TRBV6-4 and TRBJ2-1, with unresolved D. Germline CDR1 MRHNA, CDR2 SNTAGT. Between the trimmed V and J ends, which lost 1 base and 12 bases, there was a span of 10 bases. The CDR3 sequence is 12 residues long. CDR3 amino acids: CASSDWAARQFF. The DNA of the CDR3 is TGTGCCAGCAGTGACTGGGCAGCACGGCAGTTCTTC.

V gene TRBV9 combines with J gene TRBJ2-2, with TRBD2 matching 9 bases. The CDR3 extends over 17 amino acids. Germline V CDR1 and CDR2: SGDLS, YYNGEE. V dropped 4 bases and J dropped 6; count of bases not matched to a gene: 13. CDR3: CASSFPPVLAGSGELFF. For the CDR3, the DNA is TGTGCCAGCAGCTTCCCGCCGGTCCTAGCGGGATCCGGGGAGCTGTTTTTT.

The chain has TRBV5-1 and TRBJ2-7; D call uncertain. CDR1 SGHRS and CDR2 YFSETQ come from the germline V gene. With 0 bases removed from V and 7 bases from J, the gap between germline ends came to 11 bases. CDR3 size: 13 residues. CDR3 sequence: CASSLGAFEEQYF. The CDR3 DNA reads as TGCGCCAGCAGCTTGGGGGCATTCGAAGAGCAGTACTTC. The variable domain in full, with the rest retrieved from reference TRBV5-1 and TRBJ2-7, is KAGVTQTPRYLIKTRGQQVTLSCSPISGHRSVSWYQQTPGQGLQFLFEYFSETQRNKGNFPGRFSGRQFSNSRSEMNVSTLELGDSALYLCASSLGAFEEQYFGPGTRLTVT.

V and J are TRBV19 and TRBJ1-1, with D tentatively TRBD1 (5 bases). Germline-derived CDR1 and CDR2 are LNHDA and SQIVND (reference sequence). Trimming pared 1 base from V and 10 bases from J, leaving 13 bases between. The CDR3 length is 13 residues. CDR3 nucleotides: TGTGCCAGTAGTATAGGGGGGGAATTCGCAGCTTTCTTT. This gives the protein CASSIGGEFAAFF.

As for this clone: This CDR3 is also generated by other DNA sequences in the sample. The chain joins TRBV9 to TRBJ1-1; D is possibly TRBD1 (6 bases). V was clipped by 1 base and J by 1 base, with 8 bases between them. CDR1 and CDR2 (germline): SGDLS, YYNGEE. This CDR3 comprises 14 residues. This CDR3 reads CASSVRGTNTEAFF. The CDR3 DNA sequence: TGTGCCAGCAGCGTAAGGGGGACGAACACTGAAGCTTTCTTT.